These T cell receptor beta chains were read from a single sample in a study of technical replicates of blood from a handful of donors. Libraries were prepared by immunoSEQ multiplex PCR; TCRdb keeps only in-frame clonotypes and omits some of them. The sample contains more than 11,000 clones, 84% of which appear only once. Sequencing was done on a sample of PBMCs. All receptors come from a human donor in good health. The CDR3 runs from the conserved cysteine through the conserved F or W.

v_call,j_call,cdr3_aa
TRBV13,TRBJ2-1,CASSLGPWGALYNEQFF
TRBV9,TRBJ2-5,CASSPDPRGETQYF
TRBV28,TRBJ1-5,CASRALDRLNQPQHF
TRBV6-1,TRBJ2-7,CASSEERLAYEQYF
TRBV18,TRBJ2-7,CASSPRQGNAYEQYF
TRBV27,TRBJ2-3,CASKGTSGNPTDTQYF
TRBV9,TRBJ1-2,CASSVEGGRNYGYTF
TRBV19,TRBJ2-1,CASSIDLASGSYNEQFF
TRBV28,TRBJ1-1,CASREMNTEAFF
TRBV11-3,TRBJ2-3,CASSLGVLAASSTDTQYF
TRBV5-1,TRBJ1-4,CASSSRTERNEKLFF
TRBV21-1,TRBJ2-2,CASSTSSSAGELFF
TRBV5-1,TRBJ2-7,CASSLATSITDEQYF
TRBV7-9,TRBJ2-7,CASSSQGREQYF
TRBV5-1,TRBJ2-7,CASSLVSTRLAGRSSYEQYF
TRBV19,TRBJ1-5,CASKLGASGNQPQHF
TRBV2,TRBJ2-5,CASSEASGRGETQYF
TRBV7-8,TRBJ2-3,CASSLLGTSLSTDTQYF
TRBV28,TRBJ2-7,CASSYPIVPGQNYEQYF
TRBV9,TRBJ2-5,CASGTSGGGETQYF
TRBV4-1,TRBJ2-3,CASSQGSVPLTDTQYF